The 18 T cell receptor beta chains below were found in one sample sequenced in a study of identical twins. TCRdb called the 5' RACE reads again in MiXCR, with one record for every CDR3 protein. Among over 500,000 distinct CDR3 sequences listed, 22% were seen once. The sample was also reused in another study, on T cells expressing NK-cell markers.

Sequencing was done on a sample of CD4+ T cells sorted from blood. The receptors were sampled from a woman younger than 35 in good health.

This chain links TRBV12-3 or TRBV12-4 with TRBJ2-1; 9 nucleotides align to TRBD2. Trimming at V came to 6 bases and at J to 8 bases, leaving 14 bases not matched to a gene. There are 16 residues in the CDR3. CDR3 residues: CASSPQRGAPRDEQFF. CDR3 DNA sequence: TGTGCCAGCAGCCCTCAGCGGGGGGCACCCAGGGATGAGCAGTTCTTC.

This clonotype appeared a few times. This chain uses TRBV5-6 with TRBJ2-3; D is tentatively TRBD1 or TRBD2 (5 bases each). The CDR3 has 16 residues. V was clipped by 3 bases and J by 2 bases, with 16 bases between them. Looked up from germline, CDR1 is SGHDT and CDR2 is YYEEEE. The CDR3 DNA reads TGTGCCAGCAGCTGGAACCGGGACGTTCTCACAGATACGCAGTATTTT. It specifies CASSWNRDVLTDTQYF. Full variable domain (remainder filled in from reference TRBV5-6 and TRBJ2-3): DAGVTQSPTHLIKTRGQQVTLRCSPKSGHDTVSWYQQALGQGPQFIFQYYEEEERQRGNFPDRFSGHQFPNYSSELNVNALLLGDSALYLCASSWNRDVLTDTQYFGPGTRLTVL.

This clonotype has a count of ten or more. The rearrangement joins TRBV29-1 to TRBJ2-1; the D call may be TRBD1 or TRBD2 (7 bases each). The germline V and J ends were trimmed by 6 bases and 2 bases, with 17 bases remaining between them. The CDR3 extends over 15 amino acids. Germline V CDR1 and CDR2: SQVTM, ANQGSEA. Written as DNA, the CDR3 is TGCAGCGTCGTTACCCCAGGGGGGGCCTACAATGAGCAGTTCTTC. This encodes CSVVTPGGAYNEQFF.

The chain carries TRBV6-5 and TRBJ1-6; TRBD1 aligns across 8 bases. CDR3 length: 17 residues. Trimming took 2 bases from V and 5 from J; bases not matched to a gene: 8. Germline-derived CDR1 and CDR2 are MNHEY and SVGAGI. The CDR3 reads CASSYRSGQANNSPLHF. The CDR3 region has the DNA TGTGCCAGCAGTTACCGATCGGGACAGGCGAATAATTCACCCCTCCACTTT.

The chain recombines TRBV5-1 with TRBJ2-1, with TRBD2 identical over 8 bases. After removal of 1 base from V and 6 bases from J, the junction contained 6 bases not matched to a gene. The CDR3 is 15 amino acids. Germline V gene lookup returns CDR1 SGHRS and CDR2 YFSETQ. Here the CDR3 DNA reads TGCGCCAGCAGCTTGTTAACGGGGGGGGGCAATGAGCAGTTCTTC. Its protein product is CASSLLTGGGNEQFF.

The chain is built from TRBV12-3 or TRBV12-4 and TRBJ2-3, with TRBD2 as a possible D gene (6 bases). The CDR3 runs to 13 residues. V dropped 5 bases and J dropped 6 bases, with 12 bases sitting between them. CDR3 protein: CASSAAGKDTQYF. CDR3 DNA sequence: TGTGCCAGCAGTGCCGCGGGGAAGGATACGCAGTATTTT.

This chain links TRBV4-1 with TRBJ2-3; D is uncertain. The CDR3 consists of 12 residues. From germline, CDR1 is MGHRA and CDR2 YSYEKL. V lost 3 bases and J 6 bases, leaving 7 bases between the germline ends. CDR3 DNA: TGCGCCAGCAGCCACATCTTCGATACGCAGTATTTT. It yields the protein CASSHIFDTQYF.

The chain employs TRBV18 and TRBJ2-1; a weak D match, TRBD2 (6 bases). The CDR3 contains 13 residues. Germline CDR1 is KGHSH and CDR2 is LQKENI. V was trimmed by 2 bases and J by 10 bases, leaving 12 bases between them. CDR3 sequence: CASSPESGGEQFF. The CDR3 DNA sequence: TGTGCCAGCTCACCAGAGTCCGGAGGGGAGCAGTTCTTC. The full variable domain, its missing parts supplied by reference TRBV18 and TRBJ2-1, is NAGVMQNPRHLVRRRGQEARLRCSPMKGHSHVYWYRQLPEEGLKFMVYLQKENIIDESGMPKERFSAEFPKEGPSILRIQQVVRGDSAAYFCASSPESGGEQFFGPGTRLTVL.

This clonotype was found a few times. The chain combines TRBV4-3 with TRBJ2-7; D not certain. V lost 1 base and J lost 0, with 16 bases in between. Germline V CDR1 and CDR2: LGHNA, YSLEER. The CDR3 length is 17 residues. This CDR3 reads CASSQAVSKAYSYEQYF. The CDR3 DNA reads as TGCGCCAGCAGCCAAGCTGTGAGCAAGGCATACTCCTACGAGCAGTACTTC.

This clonotype was counted only a few times. This chain connects TRBV25-1 to TRBJ2-7; D gene uncertain. Germline loops: CDR1 MGHDK, CDR2 SYGVNS. The germline V and J ends were trimmed by 3 bases and 3 bases, with 6 bases remaining between them. The CDR3 covers 12 residues. CDR3 protein: CASSDLNYEQYF. The CDR3 DNA follows: TGTGCCAGCAGTGACCTAAACTACGAGCAGTACTTC.

This chain connects TRBV4-3 to TRBJ2-1, with 8 nucleotides matching TRBD2. The CDR3 is made up of 13 amino acids. The germline V gene has CDR1 LGHNA and CDR2 YSLEER. Trimming took 2 bases from V and 8 from J; bases not matched to a gene: 2. The CDR3 nucleotides read TGCGCCAGCAGCCAAAGACTAGCGTATGAGCAGTTCTTC. Protein sequence: CASSQRLAYEQFF.

This clonotype was seen at least ten times. The chain carries TRBV10-3 and TRBJ1-1; D is unclear. Trimming took off 4 bases at V and 1 base at J, with 4 bases between the two ends. The germline V gene encodes CDR1 ENHRY and CDR2 SYGVKD. The length of the CDR3 is 12 residues. Here the CDR3 DNA reads TGTGCCATCAGTGGGCAGAACACTGAAGCTTTCTTT. Translation: CAISGQNTEAFF.

J is TRBJ2-2 and V is TRBV5-1; the D is unclear. Germline-derived CDR1 and CDR2 are SGHRS and YFSETQ. The CDR3 covers 15 residues. Trimming shortened V by 1 base and J by 0 bases, and 7 bases separated the two germline ends. CDR3 protein: CASSLRATNTGELFF. The DNA for the CDR3 is TGCGCCAGCAGCTTGCGGGCCACGAACACCGGGGAGCTGTTTTTT. The variable domain in full, completed from reference TRBV5-1 and TRBJ2-2, reads KAGVTQTPRYLIKTRGQQVTLSCSPISGHRSVSWYQQTPGQGLQFLFEYFSETQRNKGNFPGRFSGRQFSNSRSEMNVSTLELGDSALYLCASSLRATNTGELFFGEGSRLTVL.

The chain employs TRBV2 and TRBJ2-1; D remains ambiguous. The germline V gene has CDR1 SNHLY and CDR2 FYNNEI. With 0 bases removed from V and 12 bases from J, the gap between germline ends came to 12 bases. The CDR3 is 13 amino acids. CDR3 bases: TGTGCCAGCAGTGAAGCCTGGGGTACTGGGCAGTTCTTC. It translates to CASSEAWGTGQFF.

This chain links TRBV5-1 with TRBJ2-5; D may be TRBD2 (5 bases). Germline V CDR1 and CDR2: SGHRS, YFSETQ. V was trimmed by 5 bases and J by 5 bases, leaving 10 bases between them. The length of the CDR3 is 12 residues. The CDR3 bases are TGCGCCAGCAGATACGGGGAGGAGACCCAGTACTTC. As protein: CASRYGEETQYF.

The chain recombines TRBV20-1 with TRBJ2-7; D ambiguous. CDR1 DFQATT and CDR2 SNEGSKA come from the germline V gene (reference sequence). Between the trimmed V and J ends, which lost 6 bases and 2 bases, there was a span of 17 bases. The CDR3 extends over 14 amino acids. CDR3 in amino acids: CSAPRPGRAYEQYF. The CDR3, as DNA: TGCAGTGCCCCAAGACCCGGCCGGGCCTACGAGCAGTACTTC.

This clonotype was observed a few times. The rearrangement uses TRBV5-6 and TRBJ2-4; D is unresolved. This CDR3 has 15 residues. Looked up from germline, CDR1 is SGHDT and CDR2 is YYEEEE. Trimming removed 1 base at V and 0 bases at J, with 8 bases between. The CDR3 nucleotides read TGTGCCAGCAGCTTGTGGATTTTAGCCAAAAACATTCAGTACTTC. Its protein product is CASSLWILAKNIQYF.

This clonotype was observed at least ten times. J is TRBJ1-1 and V is TRBV2; 7 nucleotides agree with TRBD1. The CDR3 covers 13 residues. Germline assignment: CDR1 SNHLY and CDR2 FYNNEI. The V and J ends lost 10 bases and 0 bases, in that order; junction bases with no gene match: 5. In DNA, the CDR3 is TGTGCCACCCAGACAGGGCTGAACACTGAAGCTTTCTTT. This sequence encodes CATQTGLNTEAFF.